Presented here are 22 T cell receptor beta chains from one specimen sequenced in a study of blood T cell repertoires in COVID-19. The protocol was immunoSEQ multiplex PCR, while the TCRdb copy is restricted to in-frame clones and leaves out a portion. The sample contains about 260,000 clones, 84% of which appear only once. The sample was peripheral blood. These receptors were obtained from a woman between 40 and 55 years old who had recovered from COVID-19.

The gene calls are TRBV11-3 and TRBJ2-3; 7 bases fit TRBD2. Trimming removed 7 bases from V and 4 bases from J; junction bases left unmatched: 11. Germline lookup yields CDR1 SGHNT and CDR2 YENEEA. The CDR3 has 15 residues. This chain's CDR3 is CASTKRGEGSDTQYF. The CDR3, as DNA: TGTGCCAGCACCAAACGGGGGGAGGGTTCAGATACGCAGTATTTT.

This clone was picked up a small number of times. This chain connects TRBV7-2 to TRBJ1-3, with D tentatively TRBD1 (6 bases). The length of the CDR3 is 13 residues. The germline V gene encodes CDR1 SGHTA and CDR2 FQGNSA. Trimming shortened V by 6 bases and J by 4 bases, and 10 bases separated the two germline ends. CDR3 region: CASSWDIGNTIYF. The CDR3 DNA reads TGTGCCAGCAGTTGGGACATAGGAAACACCATATATTTT. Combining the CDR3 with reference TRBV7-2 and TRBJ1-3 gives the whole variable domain GAGVSQSPSNKVTEKGKDVELRCDPISGHTALYWYRQSLGQGLEFLIYFQGNSAPDKSGLPSDRFSAERTGGSVSTLTIQRTQQEDSAVYLCASSWDIGNTIYFGEGSWLTVV.

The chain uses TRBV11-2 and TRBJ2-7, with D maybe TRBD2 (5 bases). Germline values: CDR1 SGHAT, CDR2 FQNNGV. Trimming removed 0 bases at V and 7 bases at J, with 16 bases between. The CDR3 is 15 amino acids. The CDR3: CASSLDVSFRGEQYF. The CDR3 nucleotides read TGTGCCAGCAGCTTAGATGTGTCGTTTAGAGGGGAGCAGTACTTC.

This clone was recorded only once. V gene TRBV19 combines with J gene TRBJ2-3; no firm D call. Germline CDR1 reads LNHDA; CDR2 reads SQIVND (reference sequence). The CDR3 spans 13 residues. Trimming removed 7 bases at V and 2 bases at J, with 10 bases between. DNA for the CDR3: TGTGCCAGTACTGGGCAGATCACAGATACGCAGTATTTT. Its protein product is CASTGQITDTQYF.

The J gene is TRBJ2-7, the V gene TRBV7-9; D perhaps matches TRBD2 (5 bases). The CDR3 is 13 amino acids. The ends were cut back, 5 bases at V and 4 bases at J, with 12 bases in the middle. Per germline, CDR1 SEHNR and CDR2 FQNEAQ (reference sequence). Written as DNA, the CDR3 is TGTGCCAGCAGCCCCTCCGTAGCGTACGAGCAGTACTTC. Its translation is CASSPSVAYEQYF.

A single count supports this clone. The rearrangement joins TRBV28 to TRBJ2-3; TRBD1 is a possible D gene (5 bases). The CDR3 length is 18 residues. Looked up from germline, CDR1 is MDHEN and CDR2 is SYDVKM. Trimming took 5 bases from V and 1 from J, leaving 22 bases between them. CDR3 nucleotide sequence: TGTGCCAGCAGTCCTTACCTCGGGCAGGGTTTGGGCACAGATACGCAGTATTTT. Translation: CASSPYLGQGLGTDTQYF.

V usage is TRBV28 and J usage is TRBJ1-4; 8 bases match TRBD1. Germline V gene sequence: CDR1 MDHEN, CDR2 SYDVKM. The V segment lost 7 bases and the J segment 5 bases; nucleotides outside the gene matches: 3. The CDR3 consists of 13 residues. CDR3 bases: TGTGCCAGCACCCGGGACAGGAATGAAAAACTGTTTTTT. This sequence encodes CASTRDRNEKLFF.

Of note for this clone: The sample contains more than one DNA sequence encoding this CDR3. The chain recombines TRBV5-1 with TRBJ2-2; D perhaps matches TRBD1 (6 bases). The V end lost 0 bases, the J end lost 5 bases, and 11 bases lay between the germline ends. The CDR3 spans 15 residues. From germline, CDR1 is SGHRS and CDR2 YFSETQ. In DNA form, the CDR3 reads TGCGCCAGCAGCTTGGTCAGGGGCGGGACCGGGGAGCTGTTTTTT. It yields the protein CASSLVRGGTGELFF.

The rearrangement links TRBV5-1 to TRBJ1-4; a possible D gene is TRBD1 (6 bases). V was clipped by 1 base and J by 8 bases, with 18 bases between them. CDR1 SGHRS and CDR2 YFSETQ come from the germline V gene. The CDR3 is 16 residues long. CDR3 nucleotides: TGCGCCAGCAGCTTGTTTCTGGGTGGGGGACAAGAAAAACTGTTTTTT. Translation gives CASSLFLGGGQEKLFF.

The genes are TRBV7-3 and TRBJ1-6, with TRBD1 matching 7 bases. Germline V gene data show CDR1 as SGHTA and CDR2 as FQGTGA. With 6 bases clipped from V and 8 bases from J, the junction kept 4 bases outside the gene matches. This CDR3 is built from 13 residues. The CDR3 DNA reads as TGTGCCAGCAGTCGAGACAGGGATTCACCCCTCCACTTT. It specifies CASSRDRDSPLHF.

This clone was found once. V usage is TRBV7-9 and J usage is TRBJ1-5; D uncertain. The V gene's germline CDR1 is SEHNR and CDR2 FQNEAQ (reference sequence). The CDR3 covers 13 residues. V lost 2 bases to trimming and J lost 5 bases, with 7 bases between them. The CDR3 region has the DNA TGTGCCAGCAGCTTACCCCCCGATCAGCCCCAGCATTTT. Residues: CASSLPPDQPQHF.

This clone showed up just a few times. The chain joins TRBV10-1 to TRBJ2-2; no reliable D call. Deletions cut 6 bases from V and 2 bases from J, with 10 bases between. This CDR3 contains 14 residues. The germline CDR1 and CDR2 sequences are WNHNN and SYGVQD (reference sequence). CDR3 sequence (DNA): TGCGCCAGCAGCCCCAGTGATAACACCGGGGAGCTGTTTTTT. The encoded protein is CASSPSDNTGELFF.

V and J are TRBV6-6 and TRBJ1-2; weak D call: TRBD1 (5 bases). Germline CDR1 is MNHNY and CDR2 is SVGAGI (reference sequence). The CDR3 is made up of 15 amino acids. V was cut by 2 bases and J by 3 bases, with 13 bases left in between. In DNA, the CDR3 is TGTGCCAGCAGTTACAACCTCCGGGGGGACTATGGCTACACCTTC. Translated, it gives CASSYNLRGDYGYTF.

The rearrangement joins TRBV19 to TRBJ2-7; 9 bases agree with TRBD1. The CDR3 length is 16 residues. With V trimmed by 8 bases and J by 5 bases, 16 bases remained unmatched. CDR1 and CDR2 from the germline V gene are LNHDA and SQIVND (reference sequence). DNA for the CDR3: TGTGCCAGTGGGGTCCGTTTTGGACAGGGGTTCCACGAGCAGTACTTC. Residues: CASGVRFGQGFHEQYF.

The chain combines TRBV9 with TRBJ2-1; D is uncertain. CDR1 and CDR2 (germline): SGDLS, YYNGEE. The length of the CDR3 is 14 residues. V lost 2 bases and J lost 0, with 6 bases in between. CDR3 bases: TGTGCCAGCAGCGTGTCTAGCTCCTACAATGAGCAGTTCTTC. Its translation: CASSVSSSYNEQFF.

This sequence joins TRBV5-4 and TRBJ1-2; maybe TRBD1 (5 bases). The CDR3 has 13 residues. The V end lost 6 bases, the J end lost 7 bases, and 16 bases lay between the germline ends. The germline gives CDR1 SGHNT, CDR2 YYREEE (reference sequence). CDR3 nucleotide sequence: TGTGCCAGCAAGGGGCAGGGTTTTGGTGGCTACACCTTC. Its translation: CASKGQGFGGYTF.

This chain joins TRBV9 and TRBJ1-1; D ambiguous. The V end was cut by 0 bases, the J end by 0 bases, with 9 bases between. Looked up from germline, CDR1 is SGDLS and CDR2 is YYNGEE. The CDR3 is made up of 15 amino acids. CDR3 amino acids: CASSVASRVNTEAFF. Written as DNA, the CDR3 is TGTGCCAGCAGCGTAGCTTCAAGAGTGAACACTGAAGCTTTCTTT.

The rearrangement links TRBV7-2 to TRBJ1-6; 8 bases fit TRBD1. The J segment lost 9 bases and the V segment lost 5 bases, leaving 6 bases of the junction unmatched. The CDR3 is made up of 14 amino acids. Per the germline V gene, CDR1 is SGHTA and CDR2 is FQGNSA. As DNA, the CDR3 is TGTGCCAGCAGCCTACAGGGGGGACTTTCACCCCTCCACTTT. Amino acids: CASSLQGGLSPLHF.

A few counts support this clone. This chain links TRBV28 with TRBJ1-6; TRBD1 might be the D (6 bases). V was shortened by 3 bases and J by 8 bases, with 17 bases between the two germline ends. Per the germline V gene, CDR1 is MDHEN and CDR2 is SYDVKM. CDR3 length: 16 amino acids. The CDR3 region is CASSLPSGRGDSPLHF. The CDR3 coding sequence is TGTGCCAGCAGTTTGCCCTCGGGCAGGGGTGATTCACCCCTCCACTTT.

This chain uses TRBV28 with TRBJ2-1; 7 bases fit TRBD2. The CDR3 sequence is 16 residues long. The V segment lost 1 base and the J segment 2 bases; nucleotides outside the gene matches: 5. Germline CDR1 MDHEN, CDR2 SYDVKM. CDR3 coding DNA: TGTGCCAGCAGTTTATACGGGGGGTCGGCCTACAATGAGCAGTTCTTC. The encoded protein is CASSLYGGSAYNEQFF.

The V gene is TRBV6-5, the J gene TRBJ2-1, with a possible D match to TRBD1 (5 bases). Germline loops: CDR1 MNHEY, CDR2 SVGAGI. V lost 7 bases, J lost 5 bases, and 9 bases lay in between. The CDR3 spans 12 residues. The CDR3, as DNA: TGTGCCAGCACCCAGGGCCACAATGAGCAGTTCTTC. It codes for CASTQGHNEQFF.

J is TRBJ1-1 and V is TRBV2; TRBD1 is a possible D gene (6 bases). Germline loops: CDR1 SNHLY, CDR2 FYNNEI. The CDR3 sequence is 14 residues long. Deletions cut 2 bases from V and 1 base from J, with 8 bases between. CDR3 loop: CASSERGANTEAFF. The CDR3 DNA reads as TGTGCCAGCAGTGAACGGGGGGCGAACACTGAAGCTTTCTTT. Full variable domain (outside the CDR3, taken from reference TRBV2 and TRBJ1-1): EPEVTQTPSHQVTQMGQEVILRCVPISNHLYFYWYRQILGQKVEFLVSFYNNEISEKSEIFDDQFSVERPDGSNFTLKIRSTKLEDSAMYFCASSERGANTEAFFGQGTRLTVV.